Below are 2 T cell receptor beta chains sequenced from a single sample in a study of regulatory T cells in long-lasting Graves disease. Sample time point: persistent/refractory GD, antithyroid drugs over 5 years with positive TRAb. PBMCs were the source of the RNA used for TCR sequencing. Researchers made TCR beta libraries by using iRepertoire HTBI primers and running Arm-PCR on CDR3 regions. TCRdb called the multiplex PCR reads again in MiXCR, with one record for every CDR3 protein. In the table there are approximately 440,000 distinct CDR3 sequences, around a quarter of which are singletons. The sample consisted of peripheral blood mononuclear cells (PBMCs), taken when the disease was refractory, from a patient treated with antithyroid drugs. The receptors stem from a female donor with Graves disease.

The chain has TRBV20-1 and TRBJ2-7, with TRBD2 matching over 9 bases. V shed 5 bases and J 2 bases; nucleotides not matched to a gene: 7. Germline CDR1 reads DFQATT; CDR2 reads SNEGSKA (reference sequence). This CDR3 is built from 14 residues. CDR3: CSARTSERAYEQYF. The DNA of the CDR3 is TGCAGTGCTCGGACTAGCGAGAGAGCCTACGAGCAGTACTTC.

This clonotype was counted a few times. The rearrangement uses TRBV29-1 and TRBJ1-2; D remains unclear. The CDR3 covers 15 residues. The V gene lost 4 bases and the J gene lost 2 bases, with 17 bases spanning the gap. Germline V gene sequence: CDR1 SQVTM, CDR2 ANQGSEA. CDR3: CSVGKKAGANYGYTF. The CDR3 coding sequence is TGCAGCGTTGGAAAGAAAGCGGGAGCAAACTATGGCTACACCTTC.